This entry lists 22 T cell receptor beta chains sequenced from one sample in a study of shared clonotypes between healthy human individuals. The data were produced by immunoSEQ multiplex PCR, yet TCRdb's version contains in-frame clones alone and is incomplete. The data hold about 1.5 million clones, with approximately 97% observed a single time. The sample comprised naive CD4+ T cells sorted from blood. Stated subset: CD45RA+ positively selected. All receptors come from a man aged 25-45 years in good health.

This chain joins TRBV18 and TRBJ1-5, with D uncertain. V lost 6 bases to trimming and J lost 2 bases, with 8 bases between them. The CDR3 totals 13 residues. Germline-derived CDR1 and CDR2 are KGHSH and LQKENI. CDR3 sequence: CASSMYGNQPQHF. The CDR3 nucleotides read TGTGCCAGCTCCATGTATGGCAATCAGCCCCAGCATTTT.

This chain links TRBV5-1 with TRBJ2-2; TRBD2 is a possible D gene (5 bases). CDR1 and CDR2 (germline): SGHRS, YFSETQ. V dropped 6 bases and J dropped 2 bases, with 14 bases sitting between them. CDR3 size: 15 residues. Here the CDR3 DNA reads TGCGCCAGCAAAACTGAGGGAATTAACACCGGGGAGCTGTTTTTT. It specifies CASKTEGINTGELFF.

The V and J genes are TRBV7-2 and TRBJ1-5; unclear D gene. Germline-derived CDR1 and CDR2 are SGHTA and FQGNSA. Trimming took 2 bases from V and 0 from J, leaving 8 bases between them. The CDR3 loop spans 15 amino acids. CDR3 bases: TGTGCCAGCAGCTTATACAGTGATAGCAATCAGCCCCAGCATTTT. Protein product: CASSLYSDSNQPQHF. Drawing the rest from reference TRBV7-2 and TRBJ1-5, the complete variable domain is GAGVSQSPSNKVTEKGKDVELRCDPISGHTALYWYRQSLGQGLEFLIYFQGNSAPDKSGLPSDRFSAERTGGSVSTLTIQRTQQEDSAVYLCASSLYSDSNQPQHFGDGTRLSIL.

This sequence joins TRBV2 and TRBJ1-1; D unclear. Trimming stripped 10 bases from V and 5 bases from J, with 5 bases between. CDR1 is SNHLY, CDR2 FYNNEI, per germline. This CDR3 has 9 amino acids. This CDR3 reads CATATEAFF. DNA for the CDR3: TGTGCCACCGCTACTGAAGCTTTCTTT.

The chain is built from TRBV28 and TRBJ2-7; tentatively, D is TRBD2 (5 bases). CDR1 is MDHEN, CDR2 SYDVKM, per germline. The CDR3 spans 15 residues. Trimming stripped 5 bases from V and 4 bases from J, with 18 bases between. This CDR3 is CASSQWAQDSYEQYF. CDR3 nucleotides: TGTGCCAGCAGTCAATGGGCCCAGGACTCGTACGAGCAGTACTTC.

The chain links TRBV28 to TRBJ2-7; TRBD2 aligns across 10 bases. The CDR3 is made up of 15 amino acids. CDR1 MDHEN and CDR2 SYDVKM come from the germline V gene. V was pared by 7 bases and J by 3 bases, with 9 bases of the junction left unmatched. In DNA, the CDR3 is TGTGCCAGCACGAGGACCGGGACTAGCGTCTACGAGCAGTACTTC. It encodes CASTRTGTSVYEQYF. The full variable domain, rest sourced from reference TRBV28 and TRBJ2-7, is DVKVTQSSRYLVKRTGEKVFLECVQDMDHENMFWYRQDPGLGLRLIYFSYDVKMKEKGDIPEGYSVSREKKERFSLILESASTNQTSMYLCASTRTGTSVYEQYFGPGTRLTVT.

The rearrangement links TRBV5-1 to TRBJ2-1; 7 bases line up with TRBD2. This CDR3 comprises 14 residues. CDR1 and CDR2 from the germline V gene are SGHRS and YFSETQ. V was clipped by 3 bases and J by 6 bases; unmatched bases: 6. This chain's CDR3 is CASSYGGNFNEQFF. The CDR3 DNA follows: TGCGCCAGCAGCTACGGGGGGAACTTCAATGAGCAGTTCTTC.

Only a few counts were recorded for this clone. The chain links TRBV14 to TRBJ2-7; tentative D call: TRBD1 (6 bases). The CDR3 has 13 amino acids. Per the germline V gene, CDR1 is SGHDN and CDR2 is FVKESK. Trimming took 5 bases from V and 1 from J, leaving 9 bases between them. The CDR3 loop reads CASSKGQSYEQYF. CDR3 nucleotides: TGTGCCAGCAGCAAAGGACAGTCCTACGAGCAGTACTTC.

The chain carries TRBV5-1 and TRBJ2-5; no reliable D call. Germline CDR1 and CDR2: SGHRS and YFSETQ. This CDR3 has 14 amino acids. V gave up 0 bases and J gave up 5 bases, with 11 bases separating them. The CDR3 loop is CASSLGLLTETQYF. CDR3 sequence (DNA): TGCGCCAGCAGCTTGGGTCTTTTAACGGAGACCCAGTACTTC.

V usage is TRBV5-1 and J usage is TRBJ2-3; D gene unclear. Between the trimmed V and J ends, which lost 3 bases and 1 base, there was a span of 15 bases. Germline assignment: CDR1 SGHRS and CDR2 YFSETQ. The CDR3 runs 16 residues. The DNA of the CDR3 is TGCGCCAGCAGCTCCCTCGGCAGCAAAGGCACAGATACGCAGTATTTT. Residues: CASSSLGSKGTDTQYF.

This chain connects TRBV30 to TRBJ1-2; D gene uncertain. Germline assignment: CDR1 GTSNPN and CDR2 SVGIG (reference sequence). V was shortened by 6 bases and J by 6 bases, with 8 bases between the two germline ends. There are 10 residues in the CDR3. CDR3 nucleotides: TGTGCCTGTGACCCCAATGGCTACACCTTC. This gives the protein CACDPNGYTF.

The CDR3 sequence is CASSPQFDGYTF. The DNA for the CDR3 is TGTGCCAGCAGTCCCCAGTTTGATGGCTACACCTTC. The chain links TRBV28 to TRBJ1-2; D not resolved. V shed 5 bases and J shed 6 bases, with 10 bases lying between them. Germline-derived CDR1 and CDR2 are MDHEN and SYDVKM. The CDR3 contains 12 residues.

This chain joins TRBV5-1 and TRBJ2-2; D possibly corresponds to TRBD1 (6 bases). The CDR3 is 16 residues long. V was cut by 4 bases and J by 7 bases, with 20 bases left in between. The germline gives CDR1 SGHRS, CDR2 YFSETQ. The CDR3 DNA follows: TGCGCCAGCAGCGGGTCTTCGCAGGGGCTTAACGGGGAGCTGTTTTTT. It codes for CASSGSSQGLNGELFF.

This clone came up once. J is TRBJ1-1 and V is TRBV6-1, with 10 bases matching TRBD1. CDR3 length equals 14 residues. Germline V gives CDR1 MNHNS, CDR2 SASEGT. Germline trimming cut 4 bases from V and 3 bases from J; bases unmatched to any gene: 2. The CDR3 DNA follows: TGTGCCAGCAGTGTGGACAGGGGGTACACTGAAGCTTTCTTT. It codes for CASSVDRGYTEAFF.

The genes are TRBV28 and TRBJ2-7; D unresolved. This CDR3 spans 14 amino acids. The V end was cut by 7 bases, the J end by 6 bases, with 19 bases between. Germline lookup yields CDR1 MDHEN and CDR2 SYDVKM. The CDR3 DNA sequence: TGTGCCAGCACCCCCGCGTTCACCCCGTCCGAGCAGTACTTC. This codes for CASTPAFTPSEQYF.

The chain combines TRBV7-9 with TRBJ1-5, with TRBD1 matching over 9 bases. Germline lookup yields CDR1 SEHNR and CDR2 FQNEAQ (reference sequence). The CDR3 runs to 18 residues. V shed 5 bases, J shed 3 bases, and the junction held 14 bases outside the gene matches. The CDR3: CASSPGQGHPLNNQPQHF. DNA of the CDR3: TGTGCCAGCAGCCCCGGACAGGGGCACCCACTAAACAATCAGCCCCAGCATTTT.

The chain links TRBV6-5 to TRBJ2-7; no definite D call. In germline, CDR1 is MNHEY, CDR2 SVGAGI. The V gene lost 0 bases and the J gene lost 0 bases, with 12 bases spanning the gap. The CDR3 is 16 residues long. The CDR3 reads CASSYSIPLGSYEQYF. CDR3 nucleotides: TGTGCCAGCAGTTACTCTATTCCGTTGGGCTCCTACGAGCAGTACTTC.

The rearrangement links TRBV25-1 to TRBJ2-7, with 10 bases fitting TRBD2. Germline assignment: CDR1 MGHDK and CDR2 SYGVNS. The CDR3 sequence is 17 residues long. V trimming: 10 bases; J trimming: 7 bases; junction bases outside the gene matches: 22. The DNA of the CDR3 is TGTGCCAAAAAAGGACTAGCGGCCTCCCTACCGGGGAGGGAGCAGTACTTC. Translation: CAKKGLAASLPGREQYF.

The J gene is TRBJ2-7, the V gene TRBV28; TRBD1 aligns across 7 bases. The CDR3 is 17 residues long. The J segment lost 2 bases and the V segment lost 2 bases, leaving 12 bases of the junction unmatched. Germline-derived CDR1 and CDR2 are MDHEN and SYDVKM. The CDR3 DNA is TGTGCCAGCAGTTTAGTCGGTGGGCAGGGGGACGCCTACGAGCAGTACTTC. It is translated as CASSLVGGQGDAYEQYF.

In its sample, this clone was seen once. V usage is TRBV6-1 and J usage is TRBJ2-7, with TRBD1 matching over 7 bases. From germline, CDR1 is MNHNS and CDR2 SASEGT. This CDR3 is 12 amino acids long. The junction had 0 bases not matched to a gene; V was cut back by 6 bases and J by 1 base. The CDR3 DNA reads TGTGCCAGCAGGGGACAGTCCTACGAGCAGTACTTC. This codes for CASRGQSYEQYF.

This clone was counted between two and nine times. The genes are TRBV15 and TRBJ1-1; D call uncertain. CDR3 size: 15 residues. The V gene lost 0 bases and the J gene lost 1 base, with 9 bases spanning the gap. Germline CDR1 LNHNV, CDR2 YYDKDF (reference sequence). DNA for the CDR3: TGTGCCACCAGCAGAGATGTCAACTCGAACACTGAAGCTTTCTTT. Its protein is CATSRDVNSNTEAFF.

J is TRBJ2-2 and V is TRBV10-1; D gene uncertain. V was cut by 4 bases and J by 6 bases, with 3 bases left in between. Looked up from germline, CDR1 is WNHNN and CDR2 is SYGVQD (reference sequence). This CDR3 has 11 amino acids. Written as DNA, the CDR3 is TGCGCCAGCAGTGGGCCCGGGGAGCTGTTTTTT. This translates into CASSGPGELFF.